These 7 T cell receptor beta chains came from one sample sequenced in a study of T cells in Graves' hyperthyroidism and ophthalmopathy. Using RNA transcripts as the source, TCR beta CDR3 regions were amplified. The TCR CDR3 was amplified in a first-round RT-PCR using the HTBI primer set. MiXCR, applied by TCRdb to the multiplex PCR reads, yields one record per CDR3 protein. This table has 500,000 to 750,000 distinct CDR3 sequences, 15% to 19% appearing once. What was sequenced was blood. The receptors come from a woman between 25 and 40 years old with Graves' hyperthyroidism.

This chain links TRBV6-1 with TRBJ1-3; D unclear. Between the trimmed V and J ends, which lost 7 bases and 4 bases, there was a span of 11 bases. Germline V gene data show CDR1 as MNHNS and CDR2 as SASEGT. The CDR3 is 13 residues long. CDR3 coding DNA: TGTGCCAGCAAGGTGTCTGGAGGAAACACCATATATTTT. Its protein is CASKVSGGNTIYF.

CDR3 bases: TGTGCCAGCAGGAAACTAGCGGGAGGGGGGCAAGAGACCCAGTACTTC. This gives the protein CASRKLAGGGQETQYF. The chain couples TRBV28 to TRBJ2-5; TRBD2 matches at 13 bases. The CDR3 extends over 16 amino acids. Per germline, CDR1 MDHEN and CDR2 SYDVKM. Trimming cost V 6 bases and J 2 bases; bases outside gene matches: 6. Full variable domain (missing parts from reference TRBV28 and TRBJ2-5): DVKVTQSSRYLVKRTGEKVFLECVQDMDHENMFWYRQDPGLGLRLIYFSYDVKMKEKGDIPEGYSVSREKKERFSLILESASTNQTSMYLCASRKLAGGGQETQYFGPGTRLLVL.

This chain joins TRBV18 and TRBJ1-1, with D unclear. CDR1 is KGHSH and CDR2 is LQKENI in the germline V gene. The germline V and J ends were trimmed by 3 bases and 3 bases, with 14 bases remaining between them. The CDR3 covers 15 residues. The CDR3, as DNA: TGTGCCAGCTCACCTGCCCTCCCAGCGGACACTGAAGCTTTCTTT. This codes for CASSPALPADTEAFF.

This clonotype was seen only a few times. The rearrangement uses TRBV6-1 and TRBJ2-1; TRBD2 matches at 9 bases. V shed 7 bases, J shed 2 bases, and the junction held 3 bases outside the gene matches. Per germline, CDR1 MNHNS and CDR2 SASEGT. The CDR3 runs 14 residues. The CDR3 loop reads CASTPSGAYNEQFF. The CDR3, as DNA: TGTGCCAGCACCCCTAGCGGGGCCTACAATGAGCAGTTCTTC.

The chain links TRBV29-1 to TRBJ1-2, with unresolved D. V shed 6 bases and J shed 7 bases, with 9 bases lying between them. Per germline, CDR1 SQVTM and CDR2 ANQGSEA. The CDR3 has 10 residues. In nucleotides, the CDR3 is TGCAGCGTCGGTGGGGTTGGCTACACCTTC. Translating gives CSVGGVGYTF.

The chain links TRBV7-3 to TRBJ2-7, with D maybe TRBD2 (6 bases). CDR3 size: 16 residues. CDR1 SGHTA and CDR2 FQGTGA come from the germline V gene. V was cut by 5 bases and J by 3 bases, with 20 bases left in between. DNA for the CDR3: TGTGCCAGCAGCCGATGGACGGGGGAGCCATACTACGAGCAGTACTTC. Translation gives CASSRWTGEPYYEQYF.

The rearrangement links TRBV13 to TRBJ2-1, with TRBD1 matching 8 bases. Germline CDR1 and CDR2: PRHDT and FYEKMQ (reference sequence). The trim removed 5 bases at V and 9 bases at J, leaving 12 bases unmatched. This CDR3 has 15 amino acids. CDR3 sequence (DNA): TGTGCCAGCAGCCACCGGCGTCAGGGGGCGTTTGAGCAGTTCTTC. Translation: CASSHRRQGAFEQFF.